This record concerns one T cell receptor (beta chain) sequence. This clone was found once. Its target antigen remains unknown. No base-level quality is on record; no much larger clone is a single base apart. TCR beta chains were amplified from genomic DNA with the immunoSEQ hsTCRB kit. The immunoSEQ service sequenced the TCR beta libraries on an Illumina MiSeq instrument. The authors' analysis ran thus. Repertoire data were analyzed with the immunoSEQ Analyzer. In TCRdb, the immuneACCESS table is reduced to in-frame sequences with V and J assigned. These tables do not hold every clone; where another copy was compared, an unresolved V gene accounts for under half, and the others remain unexplained. The V and J calls and clone size are taken from that table; D and trimming were inferred from the DNA. This sample holds more than 65,000 clones; about nine tenths were observed only once. Less than 5% of the sample rests with the top ten.

V is pared back by 5 bases and J by 5 bases, with 14 bases lying between the germline termini. The CDR3 runs 13 residues from the cysteine to the phenylalanine. Of all the DNA, just the CDR3 is kept, 39 bases in frame from base 1. The germline V gene encodes CDR1 GTSNPN and CDR2 SVGIG (reference sequence). The data stem from a study of resident and recirculating memory T cells in vitiligo (dated 2018 in TCRdb). Turning to the overall study: The study took epidermis from shave biopsies of two lesional and two nonlesional sites, plus PBMCs, from each of a few stable vitiligo patients for TCR beta sequencing. Without cell sorting, samples were homogenized immediately before genomic DNA was extracted using the Qiagen DNeasy Blood & Tissue Kit. The human TCR beta sequencing was designed to test whether specific clones found in lesional vitiligo skin differed from the clones found in nonlesional skin and in blood.

Overall study outcomes, separate from this receptor: Overlap and correlation analysis found no significant repertoire overlap between any two biopsies, even biopsies from the same patient, apart from each lesion compared with itself. TCR sequences were not shared across biopsy sites or across patients, which suggests that different T cell clones infiltrate different lesions, a pattern described as private specificity. Mechanistic studies in the future are needed to assess how much the detected T cell clones and the human Trm pools versus Tcm pools each contribute. No single dominant TCR clone was found, and clonality differed from one vitiligo lesion to another.

Vitiligo was considered stable when no change in lesions had been observed over the previous 6 months. Stable patients also had to lack confetti depigmentation, a clinical sign of active vitiligo. Any patient who had received treatment in the previous three months was excluded. Ficoll density gradient centrifugation was used to isolate PBMCs from heparinized blood, after which the PBMCs were flash-frozen. The sequencing sample was made of blood. Here the chain combines TRBV30 and TRBJ2-3, with the D gene too uncertain to name. The receptor was derived from a male donor with vitiligo. The CDR3 region has the sequence CAWSNRNGDTQYF. The base sequence is TGTGCCTGGTCGAACCGAAACGGAGATACGCAGTATTTT.